Each of the 4 T cell receptor beta chains below was sequenced from the same sample in a study of follicular helper T cells after annual influenza vaccination. Noted time point: 2014-2015 season, 7 days after vaccination. Sequencing was performed with immunoSEQ multiplex PCR; in TCRdb, only in-frame clones are kept and a portion is missing. The sample has 3,900 or so clones, around 80% seen once; the top ten hold 0.83%. The material was CXCR5- memory CD4+ T cells sorted from blood, obtained 7 days after influenza vaccination. Every receptor here comes from an adult who received the influenza vaccine.

The genes are TRBV10-1 and TRBJ1-5; TRBD1 agrees at 9 bases. CDR3 length: 16 residues. V lost 5 bases to trimming and J lost 4 bases; unmatched junction nucleotides: 9. CDR1 and CDR2 (germline): WNHNN, SYGVQD (reference sequence). Here the CDR3 reads CASSYRDRVLNQPQHF. As DNA, the CDR3 is TGCGCCAGCAGTTACCGGGACAGGGTTTTGAATCAGCCCCAGCATTTT.

The chain recombines TRBV11-2 with TRBJ2-3; no clear D. The CDR3 consists of 13 residues. Between the trimmed V and J ends, which lost 4 bases and 2 bases, there was a span of 7 bases. Germline V CDR1 and CDR2: SGHAT, FQNNGV. The CDR3 region is CASSSFITDTQYF. The CDR3 region has the DNA TGTGCCAGCAGCTCCTTCATCACAGATACGCAGTATTTT.

The sample holds a few counts of this clone. The chain is built from TRBV7-2 and TRBJ2-6; no clear D. Germline V gene data show CDR1 as SGHTA and CDR2 as FQGNSA. CDR3 size: 13 residues. V lost 8 bases and J lost 1, with 6 bases in between. CDR3 protein: CASRLSGANVLTF. Here the CDR3 DNA reads TGTGCCAGCCGCCTTTCTGGGGCCAACGTCCTGACTTTC.

This sequence joins TRBV7-2 and TRBJ2-7; 9 bases match TRBD1. The CDR3 consists of 14 residues. With 1 base clipped from V and 4 bases from J, the junction kept 2 bases outside the gene matches. CDR1 and CDR2 (germline): SGHTA, FQGNSA. The CDR3 nucleotides are TGTGCCAGCAGCTTAGACAGGGGGCAATACGAGCAGTACTTC. This gives the protein CASSLDRGQYEQYF.